A single sample gave rise to the 26 T cell receptor beta chains below, sequenced in a study of cytomegalovirus exposure and HLA in healthy donors. With 60 Vbeta and 13 Jbeta primers, the PCR was carried out. Using immunoSEQ multiplex PCR, the repertoire was profiled, and TCRdb retains in-frame clones only, with some absent. Seen here are around 300,000 clones, around nine tenths observed once, and the top ten hold 2% to 3%. Sequencing was performed on PBMCs. The receptors stem from a woman aged 18-29 years in good health and CMV-seronegative.

The rearrangement joins TRBV14 to TRBJ2-3; perhaps TRBD1 as D (6 bases). Trimming left V 2 bases short and J 3 bases short, with 15 bases between. Per the germline V gene, CDR1 is SGHDN and CDR2 is FVKESK. The CDR3 runs 16 residues. This CDR3 is CASSQWRTAGTDTQYF. The CDR3 DNA sequence: TGTGCCAGCAGCCAATGGCGGACAGCCGGGACAGATACGCAGTATTTT.

This CDR3 is CASSPPGRDQDIYGYTF. The CDR3 nucleotides read TGTGCCAGCAGCCCCCCAGGGCGGGATCAGGATATCTATGGCTACACCTTC. The V call is TRBV7-8, the J call TRBJ1-2; possibly TRBD1 for D (5 bases). Per the germline V gene, CDR1 is SGHVS and CDR2 is FQNEAQ. V was shortened by 5 bases and J by 4 bases, with 23 bases between the two germline ends. CDR3 length: 17 residues.

The chain carries TRBV11-2 and TRBJ1-3; D not certain. Germline V gene sequence: CDR1 SGHAT, CDR2 FQNNGV. The CDR3 loop spans 14 amino acids. The ends were cut back, 6 bases at V and 0 bases at J, with 9 bases in the middle. The CDR3 here is CASSFTGSGNTIYF. The CDR3 coding sequence is TGTGCCAGCAGTTTTACCGGCTCTGGAAACACCATATATTTT.

This chain joins TRBV30 and TRBJ2-6; D might be TRBD1 (6 bases). The CDR3 extends over 14 amino acids. The V gene lost 3 bases and the J gene lost 4 bases, with 10 bases spanning the gap. CDR1 and CDR2 (germline): GTSNPN, SVGIG (reference sequence). The CDR3 sequence: CAWRTGSGANVLTF. CDR3 sequence (DNA): TGTGCCTGGAGAACAGGGTCCGGGGCCAACGTCCTGACTTTC.

This chain uses TRBV5-6 with TRBJ2-1, with 7 bases matching TRBD1. The J segment lost 5 bases and the V segment lost 2 bases, leaving 1 base of the junction unmatched. CDR3 length: 13 residues. Germline CDR1 SGHDT, CDR2 YYEEEE. The DNA of the CDR3 is TGTGCCAGCAGCTTCGGGACAGACAATGAGCAGTTCTTC. Translation gives CASSFGTDNEQFF.

This chain links TRBV11-1 with TRBJ2-5; D possibly corresponds to TRBD1 (6 bases). This CDR3 has 14 residues. Looked up from germline, CDR1 is SGHAT and CDR2 is FQDESV (reference sequence). The V and J ends lost 4 bases and 2 bases respectively, with 11 bases between them. CDR3 sequence reads: CASSSQGFQETQYF. The CDR3 nucleotides are TGTGCCAGCAGCTCCCAGGGGTTTCAAGAGACCCAGTACTTC.

The rearrangement links TRBV4-2 to TRBJ2-3; 14 bases align to TRBD2. Trimming at V came to 8 bases and at J to 1 base, leaving 8 bases not matched to a gene. Looked up from germline, CDR1 is LGHNA and CDR2 is YNFKEQ. The CDR3 loop spans 17 amino acids. CDR3 loop: CASLQKGLAGGTDTQYF. The DNA for the CDR3 is TGTGCCAGCCTTCAAAAGGGACTAGCGGGGGGCACAGATACGCAGTATTTT.

This clone was counted only a few times. The rearrangement links TRBV4-2 to TRBJ1-5, with D unresolved. Trimming removed 1 base from V and 0 bases from J, with 7 bases in between. Germline CDR1 reads LGHNA; CDR2 reads YNFKEQ. The CDR3 runs 15 residues. CDR3 loop: CASSQGGYSNQPQHF. The CDR3 bases are TGTGCCAGCAGCCAAGGCGGGTATAGCAATCAGCCCCAGCATTTT.

The J gene is TRBJ1-2, the V gene TRBV6-6; D not certain. This CDR3 spans 14 amino acids. V was clipped by 5 bases and J by 3 bases, with 13 bases between them. Germline V lookup: CDR1 MNHNY, CDR2 SVGAGI (reference sequence). Written as DNA, the CDR3 is TGTGCCAGCAGTCCACGCGAGGACTACTATGGCTACACCTTC. It is translated as CASSPREDYYGYTF.

This sequence joins TRBV25-1 and TRBJ1-5; TRBD1 is a possible D gene (6 bases). The CDR3 has 14 amino acids. Germline loops: CDR1 MGHDK, CDR2 SYGVNS. The V and J ends lost 5 bases and 5 bases respectively, with 13 bases between them. CDR3 amino acids: CASSFQGPDQPQHF. CDR3 nucleotide sequence: TGTGCCAGCAGTTTTCAGGGGCCGGATCAGCCCCAGCATTTT.

This clone appeared a single time. V usage is TRBV10-3 and J usage is TRBJ2-3; D possibly corresponds to TRBD1 (6 bases). CDR3 length: 13 amino acids. Between the trimmed V and J ends, which lost 8 bases and 4 bases, there was a span of 13 bases. CDR1 and CDR2 from the germline V gene are ENHRY and SYGVKD. The CDR3 DNA reads TGTGCCATCGGTAAACAGGGTGCAGATACGCAGTATTTT. Its translation is CAIGKQGADTQYF.

About this clone: Other DNA sequences in this sample translate to the same CDR3. The chain combines TRBV30 with TRBJ2-1; 9 nucleotides match TRBD1. CDR1 GTSNPN and CDR2 SVGIG come from the germline V gene (reference sequence). After removal of 8 bases from V and 5 bases from J, the junction contained 10 bases not matched to a gene. This CDR3 is 14 amino acids long. In nucleotides, the CDR3 is TGTGCCCAAGCCGGGACAGGGTCTAACAATGAGCAGTTCTTC. It translates to CAQAGTGSNNEQFF.

The V gene is TRBV19, the J gene TRBJ1-2; D is uncertain. V gave up 2 bases and J gave up 4 bases, with 14 bases separating them. This CDR3 is 15 amino acids long. Germline values: CDR1 LNHDA, CDR2 SQIVND (reference sequence). The CDR3 DNA reads TGTGCCAGTAGTATAAGTCGCCTCGTTAGCTATGGCTACACCTTC. Translating gives CASSISRLVSYGYTF.

This rearrangement joins TRBV7-3 to TRBJ2-5; 8 positions match TRBD2. V was pared by 2 bases and J by 0 bases, with 5 bases of the junction left unmatched. The CDR3 covers 16 residues. Per germline, CDR1 SGHTA and CDR2 FQGTGA. This CDR3 is CASSLRGSGNQETQYF. CDR3 bases: TGTGCCAGCAGCTTACGAGGTAGCGGGAACCAAGAGACCCAGTACTTC.

The chain has TRBV11-1 and TRBJ2-5; 7 positions match TRBD1. Germline V lookup: CDR1 SGHAT, CDR2 FQDESV (reference sequence). The junction had 10 bases not matched to a gene; V was cut back by 7 bases and J by 5 bases. The CDR3 is made up of 14 amino acids. In nucleotides, the CDR3 is TGTGCCAGCACCCTAAGGACAGGAGGCGAGACCCAGTACTTC. Translated, it gives CASTLRTGGETQYF.

This chain joins TRBV7-9 and TRBJ2-3, with TRBD2 matching 10 bases. In germline, CDR1 is SEHNR, CDR2 FQNEAQ (reference sequence). V shed 1 base and J 2 bases; nucleotides not matched to a gene: 3. This CDR3 is built from 16 residues. The CDR3 protein is CASSLGSGGFTDTQYF. The CDR3 nucleotides are TGTGCCAGCAGCTTAGGTAGCGGGGGGTTCACAGATACGCAGTATTTT.

The genes are TRBV27 and TRBJ2-5, with 9 nucleotides matching TRBD2. CDR1 is MNHEY and CDR2 is SMNVEV in the germline V gene (reference sequence). V shed 5 bases and J 2 bases; nucleotides not matched to a gene: 9. The CDR3 is 16 residues long. The CDR3 DNA reads TGTGCCAGCAGTCCCAGACTTCTAGCGGGGCAAGAGACCCAGTACTTC. Amino acids: CASSPRLLAGQETQYF.

The rearrangement joins TRBV6-5 to TRBJ1-2; possible D gene TRBD1, 6 bases. CDR3 length equals 13 residues. Trimming stripped 2 bases from V and 6 bases from J, with 10 bases between. Germline V gene lookup returns CDR1 MNHEY and CDR2 SVGAGI. CDR3 loop: CASSYRQDDGYTF. In DNA form, the CDR3 reads TGTGCCAGCAGTTACAGACAGGACGATGGCTACACCTTC.

This chain links TRBV29-1 with TRBJ1-2; 7 bases match TRBD1. Trimming took 6 bases from V and 5 from J; bases not matched to a gene: 9. In germline, CDR1 is SQVTM, CDR2 ANQGSEA. This CDR3 is 13 amino acids long. The CDR3 here is CSVGEGAGYGYTF. The CDR3 nucleotides are TGCAGCGTGGGCGAGGGGGCAGGGTATGGCTACACCTTC.

CDR3 coding DNA: TGCGCCAGCAGCTTGGAGAGTAGCGGGGGGATCAATGAGCAGTTCTTC. As protein: CASSLESSGGINEQFF. V gene TRBV5-1 combines with J gene TRBJ2-1, with TRBD2 identical over 10 bases. There are 16 residues in the CDR3. Germline V gene data show CDR1 as SGHRS and CDR2 as YFSETQ. With V trimmed by 0 bases and J by 6 bases, 6 bases remained unmatched.

The rearrangement links TRBV16 to TRBJ1-2; D remains ambiguous. Looked up from germline, CDR1 is KGHSY and CDR2 is FQNENV. V lost 8 bases to trimming and J lost 6 bases, with 16 bases between them. The CDR3 totals 13 residues. The CDR3 is CASLLEGVNGYTF. In DNA form, the CDR3 reads TGTGCCAGCCTTCTCGAGGGAGTGAATGGCTACACCTTC.

This clone was picked up one time. The chain has TRBV5-4 and TRBJ1-4; a possible D gene is TRBD1 (6 bases). The V gene lost 3 bases and the J gene lost 8 bases, with 20 bases spanning the gap. The CDR3 length is 16 residues. The germline V gene encodes CDR1 SGHNT and CDR2 YYREEE (reference sequence). The CDR3 nucleotides read TGTGCCAGCAGCTCCCCGTCCGGGGGGCCTGAGGAAAAACTGTTTTTT. Amino acids: CASSSPSGGPEEKLFF.

This chain links TRBV5-8 with TRBJ2-5, with 8 positions matching TRBD2. Trimming cost V 4 bases and J 2 bases; bases outside gene matches: 7. Germline CDR1 SGHTS, CDR2 YDEGEE. This CDR3 has 15 residues. The CDR3 DNA follows: TGTGCCAGCAGCATTGGGGCTAGCGGGCAAGAGACCCAGTACTTC. This gives the protein CASSIGASGQETQYF.

Comment on this clone: This sample includes further DNA sequences coding for the same CDR3. The gene calls are TRBV7-6 and TRBJ2-5, with a weak D call TRBD2 (5 bases). Trimming shortened V by 2 bases and J by 5 bases, and 6 bases separated the two germline ends. The CDR3 contains 12 residues. Germline V CDR1 and CDR2: SGHVS, FNYEAQ. Here the CDR3 DNA reads TGTGCCAGCAGCTTAAGGGAGGAGACCCAGTACTTC. Its protein is CASSLREETQYF.

CDR3 in DNA: TGTGCCAGCGTACCCAGGGGCCAGAACACTGAAGCTTTCTTT. Translated, it gives CASVPRGQNTEAFF. J is TRBJ1-1 and V is TRBV27, with D perhaps matching TRBD1 (6 bases). Germline V lookup: CDR1 MNHEY, CDR2 SMNVEV (reference sequence). CDR3 length equals 14 residues. V lost 8 bases and J 1 base, leaving 14 bases between the germline ends.

This clone was seen just once. The chain couples TRBV7-3 to TRBJ2-7, with 10 bases lining up with TRBD1. V dropped 0 bases and J dropped 5; count of bases not matched to a gene: 4. Germline V lookup: CDR1 SGHTA, CDR2 FQGTGA. The length of the CDR3 is 15 residues. CDR3 sequence reads: CASSLTGTGVNEQYF. CDR3 coding DNA: TGTGCCAGCAGCTTAACCGGGACAGGGGTTAACGAGCAGTACTTC.